This TCR beta chain was retrieved from a study of shared clonotypes between healthy human individuals. This clone was detected once. Sequencing was performed with immunoSEQ multiplex PCR; in TCRdb, only in-frame clones are kept and a portion is missing. The sample lists hundreds of thousands of clones; 95% to 97% were seen once. Germline CDR1 reads LNHDA; CDR2 reads SQIVND (reference sequence). Trimming at V came to 7 bases and at J to 4 bases, leaving 10 bases not matched to a gene. The CDR3 is 17 residues long. This chain links TRBV19 with TRBJ2-3; 14 bases map to TRBD2. This clonotype originated in a man aged 25 to 40 in good health. The source material was memory CD8+ T cells sorted from blood. Subset: CD45RO+ cells pooled with CCR7-negative TemRA cells. For the CDR3, the DNA is TGTGCCAGTACCCGGACTAGCGGGAGGCCCAGCCCAGATACGCAGTATTTT. It yields the protein CASTRTSGRPSPDTQYF.